This TCR beta chain stems from a study of CD8+ T cells in alopecia areata. Study-wide results and caveats: Researchers report lesional scalp, most notably alopecia totalis/universalis, outstripped normal scalp in clonality.

A few counts support this clone. Its specificity is unknown. cDNA prepared by RNA extraction and subsequent reverse transcription served as the template for sequencing. The data were produced by immunoSEQ multiplex PCR, yet TCRdb's version contains in-frame clones alone and is incomplete. The sample lists approximately 30,000 clones, approximately 56% occurring once. V lost 7 bases to trimming and J lost 9 bases, with 16 bases between them. The CDR3 covers 13 residues. The germline V gene has CDR1 SEHNR and CDR2 FQNEAQ (reference sequence). The receptor's source is a human donor with alopecia areata. The chain is built from TRBV7-9 and TRBJ1-3; TRBD1 might be the D (5 bases). Sequenced material: NKG2D-high CD8+ T cells sorted from blood. CDR3 region: CASILEGLGTIYF. The CDR3, as DNA: TGTGCCAGCATCCTAGAGGGGTTAGGCACCATATATTTT.